This T cell receptor beta chain was recovered during a study of T cell changes during pregnancy in multiple sclerosis. The assay was immunoSEQ multiplex PCR, and TCRdb's table has in-frame clones only and misses some. The sample has under 50,000 clones, about 88% seen once. The CDR3 has 15 amino acids. J gave up 1 base and V 6 bases, and 5 bases lay outside the gene matches. CDR1 is ENHRY, CDR2 SYGVKD, per germline. V and J are TRBV10-3 and TRBJ1-1; TRBD1 agrees at 10 bases. The source material was CD4+ T cells from peripheral blood mononuclear cells, sampled after pregnancy. The sequence was obtained from a female donor with multiple sclerosis, enrolled in a pregnancy study. CDR3 amino acids: CAIRDRTGGNTEAFF. The DNA for the CDR3 is TGTGCCATCAGGGATAGGACAGGGGGGAACACTGAAGCTTTCTTT.